The source of this T cell receptor (beta chain) is a study of blood T cells in healthy people across ages. As regards this clonotype: What it binds is unknown.

The authors ran a second PCR of 7 to 11 cycles using a sample-barcoded 5' primer and a J-beta primer mix. Each CDR3 protein gets one entry after TCRdb re-called the 5' RACE reads with MiXCR. Of about 830,000 distinct CDR3 sequences listed, 60% to 80% are singletons. Study observations and caveats: Lack of knowledge of donor CMV status possibly confounded expanded clonotype changes.

Every sample had a minimum of 6.5 million PBMCs isolated. This TCR was recovered from a man aged 30-40 years in good health. Sample: blood.

The CDR3 DNA follows: TGCAGTGCTAGACATAGCGGGGGGGCTCAGAATGAGCAGTTCTTC. It is translated as CSARHSGGAQNEQFF. The gene calls are TRBV20-1 and TRBJ2-1, with 11 nucleotides matching TRBD2. Germline trimming cut 2 bases from V and 7 bases from J; bases unmatched to any gene: 7. The CDR3 covers 15 residues. CDR1 DFQATT and CDR2 SNEGSKA come from the germline V gene (reference sequence).